This TCR beta chain is from a study of shared clonotypes between healthy human individuals. The method was immunoSEQ multiplex PCR; TCRdb's version includes in-frame clones alone and lacks a portion of them. The profile shows a few million clones, nearly 97% of them singletons. Trimming stripped 0 bases from V and 0 bases from J, with 9 bases between. The CDR3 has 15 residues. Germline V gene sequence: CDR1 SGHKS, CDR2 YYEKEE (reference sequence). The sample consisted of naive CD4+ T cells sorted from blood. As to subset: CD45RA+ positively selected. This sequence was found in a man aged 18-30 years in good health. The gene calls are TRBV5-5 and TRBJ1-1; D is perhaps TRBD1 (5 bases). The CDR3 loop is CASSLVTGMNTEAFF. The DNA for the CDR3 is TGTGCCAGCAGCTTGGTAACAGGCATGAACACTGAAGCTTTCTTT.